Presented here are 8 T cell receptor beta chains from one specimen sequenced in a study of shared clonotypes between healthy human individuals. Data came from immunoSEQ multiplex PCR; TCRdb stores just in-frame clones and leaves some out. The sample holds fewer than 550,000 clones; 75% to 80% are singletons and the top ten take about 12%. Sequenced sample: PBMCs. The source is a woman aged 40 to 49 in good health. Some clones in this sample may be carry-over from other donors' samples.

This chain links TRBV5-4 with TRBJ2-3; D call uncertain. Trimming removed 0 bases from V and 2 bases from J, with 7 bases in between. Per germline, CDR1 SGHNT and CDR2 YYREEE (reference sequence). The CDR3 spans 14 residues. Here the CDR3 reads CASSLVSTTDTQYF. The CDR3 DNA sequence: TGTGCCAGCAGCTTGGTCTCTACCACAGATACGCAGTATTTT.

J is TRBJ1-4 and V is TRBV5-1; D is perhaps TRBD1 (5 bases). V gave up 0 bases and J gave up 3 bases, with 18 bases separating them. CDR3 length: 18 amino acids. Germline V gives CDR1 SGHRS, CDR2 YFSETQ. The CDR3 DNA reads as TGCGCCAGCAGCTTGGGTTGGGACGCCCTGCAGGCTAATGAAAAACTGTTTTTT. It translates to CASSLGWDALQANEKLFF.

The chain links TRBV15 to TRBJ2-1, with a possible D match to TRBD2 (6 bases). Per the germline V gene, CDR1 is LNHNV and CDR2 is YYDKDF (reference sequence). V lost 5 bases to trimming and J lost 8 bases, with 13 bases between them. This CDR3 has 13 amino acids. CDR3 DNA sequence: TGTGCCACCAGCGGGACTGGGTTGGATGAGCAGTTCTTC. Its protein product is CATSGTGLDEQFF.

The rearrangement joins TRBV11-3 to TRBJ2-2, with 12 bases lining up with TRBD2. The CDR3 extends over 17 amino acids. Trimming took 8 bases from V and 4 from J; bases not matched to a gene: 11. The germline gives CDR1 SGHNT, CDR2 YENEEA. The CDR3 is CASGAGSSGRGTGELFF. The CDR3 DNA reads TGTGCCAGCGGAGCCGGATCTAGCGGGAGGGGCACCGGGGAGCTGTTTTTT.

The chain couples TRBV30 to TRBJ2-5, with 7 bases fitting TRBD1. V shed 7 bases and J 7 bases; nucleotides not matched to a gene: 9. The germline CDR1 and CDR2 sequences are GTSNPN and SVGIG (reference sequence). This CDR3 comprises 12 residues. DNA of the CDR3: TGTGCCTTACAGGGGAGAAAAGGGACCCAGTACTTC. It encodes CALQGRKGTQYF.

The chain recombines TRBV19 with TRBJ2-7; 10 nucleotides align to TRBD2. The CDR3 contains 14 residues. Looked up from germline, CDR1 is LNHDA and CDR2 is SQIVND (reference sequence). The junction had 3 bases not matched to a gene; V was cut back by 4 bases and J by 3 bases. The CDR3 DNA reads TGTGCCAGTAGTACTAGCGGGAGTATCTACGAGCAGTACTTC. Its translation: CASSTSGSIYEQYF.

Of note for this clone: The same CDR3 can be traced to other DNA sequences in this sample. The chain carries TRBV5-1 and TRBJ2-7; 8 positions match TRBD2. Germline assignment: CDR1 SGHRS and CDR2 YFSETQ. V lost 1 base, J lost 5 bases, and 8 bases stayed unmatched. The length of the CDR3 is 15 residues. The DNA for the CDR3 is TGCGCCAGCAGCTTGTCCTCGGGAGGGCCCCACGAGCAGTACTTC. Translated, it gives CASSLSSGGPHEQYF.

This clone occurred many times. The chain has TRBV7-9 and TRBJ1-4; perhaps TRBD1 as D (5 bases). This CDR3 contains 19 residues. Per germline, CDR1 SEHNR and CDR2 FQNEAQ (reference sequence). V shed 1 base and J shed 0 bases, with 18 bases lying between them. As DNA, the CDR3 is TGTGCCAGCAGCTTAGAGGGGATCAGGCGAGACTCAACTAATGAAAAACTGTTTTTT. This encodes CASSLEGIRRDSTNEKLFF.